The 11 T cell receptor beta chains reported below all come from one sample, sequenced in a study of blood T cell repertoires in COVID-19. This table comes from immunoSEQ multiplex PCR, and its TCRdb copy is limited to in-frame clones, with some not included. This sample has roughly 410,000 clones, with 75% to 90% found just once. Sequencing input: peripheral blood. The source is a middle-aged woman with COVID-19, enrolled during active disease.

This clone was found a few times. This sequence joins TRBV30 and TRBJ2-3; D is unclear. This CDR3 contains 12 residues. Germline V gene data show CDR1 as GTSNPN and CDR2 as SVGIG (reference sequence). V dropped 5 bases and J dropped 4 bases, with 10 bases sitting between them. CDR3 nucleotides: TGTGCCTGGCAGCTTGAGGCAGATACGCAGTATTTT. It is translated as CAWQLEADTQYF.

This clone was recorded a few times. The chain combines TRBV6-6 with TRBJ1-2; TRBD1 matches at 7 bases. This CDR3 region has 16 residues. J was trimmed by 6 bases and V by 2 bases; bases with no gene match: 12. CDR1 is MNHNY and CDR2 is SVGAGI in the germline V gene (reference sequence). The CDR3 DNA sequence: TGTGCCAGCAGTTACACTTGGGGACAGAAAATAGATGGCTACACCTTC. Protein sequence: CASSYTWGQKIDGYTF.

The rearrangement links TRBV10-3 to TRBJ2-5; TRBD2 is a possible D gene (6 bases). V dropped 0 bases and J dropped 4 bases, with 15 bases sitting between them. The CDR3 sequence is 16 residues long. Germline CDR1 reads ENHRY; CDR2 reads SYGVKD. The CDR3 spells CAISESGRTLGETQYF. For the CDR3, the DNA is TGTGCCATCAGTGAGTCGGGGAGGACCCTCGGAGAGACCCAGTACTTC.

The chain carries TRBV7-9 and TRBJ2-7; the match to TRBD1 covers 9 bases. This CDR3 contains 14 residues. Per germline, CDR1 SEHNR and CDR2 FQNEAQ (reference sequence). The J segment lost 5 bases and the V segment lost 5 bases, leaving 7 bases of the junction unmatched. The CDR3 nucleotides are TGTGCCAGCAGCCCCGGGACAGGGTTTAACGAGCAGTACTTC. Translation gives CASSPGTGFNEQYF.

The CDR3 bases are TGTGCCATCAGTGAACTGGGCTCTGGCTACACCTTC. Protein: CAISELGSGYTF. V gene TRBV10-3 combines with J gene TRBJ1-2; D call uncertain. This CDR3 comprises 12 residues. Deletions cut 3 bases from V and 7 bases from J, with 9 bases between. CDR1 is ENHRY and CDR2 is SYGVKD in the germline V gene.

The chain joins TRBV7-2 to TRBJ2-2; D possibly corresponds to TRBD1 (6 bases). Germline CDR1 and CDR2: SGHTA and FQGNSA. The CDR3 is made up of 15 amino acids. Trimming left V 2 bases short and J 1 base short, with 8 bases between. DNA for the CDR3: TGTGCCAGCAGCTTATTGACAGGGAACACCGGGGAGCTGTTTTTT. Its protein product is CASSLLTGNTGELFF. Based on the CDR3 plus reference TRBV7-2 and TRBJ2-2, the full variable domain is GAGVSQSPSNKVTEKGKDVELRCDPISGHTALYWYRQSLGQGLEFLIYFQGNSAPDKSGLPSDRFSAERTGGSVSTLTIQRTQQEDSAVYLCASSLLTGNTGELFFGEGSRLTVL.

The V call is TRBV19, the J call TRBJ1-6; 7 bases line up with TRBD1. The CDR3 loop spans 15 amino acids. With V trimmed by 7 bases and J by 5 bases, 8 bases remained unmatched. Germline CDR1 LNHDA, CDR2 SQIVND (reference sequence). The CDR3 protein is CASKGQVLDNSPLHF. In nucleotides, the CDR3 is TGTGCCAGTAAAGGACAGGTTCTTGATAATTCACCCCTCCACTTT.

This chain's CDR3 is CASRHPGRGVTEAFF. CDR3 bases: TGTGCCAGTAGACATCCCGGGAGGGGAGTCACTGAAGCTTTCTTT. The chain employs TRBV19 and TRBJ1-1; D is perhaps TRBD1 (5 bases). The CDR3 runs to 15 residues. V lost 6 bases to trimming and J lost 4 bases, with 18 bases between them. CDR1 is LNHDA, CDR2 SQIVND, per germline (reference sequence).

This clone was seen only once. The chain links TRBV6-5 to TRBJ2-3; TRBD2 agrees at 7 bases. Trimming removed 0 bases from V and 9 bases from J; junction bases left unmatched: 12. Germline V gene sequence: CDR1 MNHEY, CDR2 SVGAGI. The CDR3 has 16 amino acids. The CDR3 sequence: CASSYSFFSSGLTQYF. CDR3 bases: TGTGCCAGCAGTTACTCGTTTTTTTCTAGCGGACTAACGCAGTATTTT.

V is TRBV4-2 and J is TRBJ1-1; D might be TRBD1 (5 bases). CDR3 size: 14 residues. V was cut by 0 bases and J by 9 bases, with 14 bases left in between. Germline V gene lookup returns CDR1 LGHNA and CDR2 YNFKEQ. CDR3 in DNA: TGTGCCAGCAGCCAAGATTTGCGGAGGGGTAAAGCTTTCTTT. This sequence encodes CASSQDLRRGKAFF.

This clone is a singleton in its sample. This sequence joins TRBV6-6 and TRBJ2-6, with D possibly being TRBD2 (7 bases). CDR3 length: 18 residues. Germline CDR1 is MNHNY and CDR2 is SVGAGI (reference sequence). Between the trimmed V and J ends, which lost 5 bases and 0 bases, there was a span of 17 bases. This CDR3 reads CASSPYRGGLSGANVLTF. DNA for the CDR3: TGTGCCAGCAGTCCCTACCGCGGGGGCCTCTCTGGGGCCAACGTCCTGACTTTC.